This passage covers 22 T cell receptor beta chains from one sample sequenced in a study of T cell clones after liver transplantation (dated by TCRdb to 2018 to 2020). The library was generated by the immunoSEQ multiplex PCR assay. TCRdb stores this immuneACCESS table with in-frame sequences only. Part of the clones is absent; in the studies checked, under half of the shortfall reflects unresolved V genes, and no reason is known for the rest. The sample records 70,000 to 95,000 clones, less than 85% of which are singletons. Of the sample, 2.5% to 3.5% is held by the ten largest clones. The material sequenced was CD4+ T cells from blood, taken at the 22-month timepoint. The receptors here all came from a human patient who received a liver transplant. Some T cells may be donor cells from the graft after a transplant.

The DNA of the CDR3 is TGCGCCAGCCGAGGACAGGTTAGTCAGCCCCAGCATTTT. The encoded protein is CASRGQVSQPQHF. The V gene is TRBV10-1, the J gene TRBJ1-5; 7 bases line up with TRBD1. Looked up from germline, CDR1 is WNHNN and CDR2 is SYGVQD (reference sequence). V lost 8 bases, J lost 6 bases, and 7 bases stayed unmatched. The CDR3 extends over 13 amino acids.

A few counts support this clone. The CDR3 sequence: CASRPAGQGEETEAFF. DNA for the CDR3: TGTGCCAGCAGACCCGCGGGGCAGGGAGAAGAGACTGAAGCTTTCTTT. The V and J genes are TRBV28 and TRBJ1-1, with D possibly TRBD1 on 5 matching bases. Trimming cost V 6 bases and J 5 bases, with 22 bases left between them. This CDR3 region has 16 residues. CDR1 is MDHEN, CDR2 SYDVKM, per germline.

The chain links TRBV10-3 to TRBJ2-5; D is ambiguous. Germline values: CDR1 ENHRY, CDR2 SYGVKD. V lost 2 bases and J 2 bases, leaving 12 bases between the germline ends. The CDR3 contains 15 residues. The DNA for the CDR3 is TGTGCCATCAGTGAGCATGGCTTCGGACAAGAGACCCAGTACTTC. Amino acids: CAISEHGFGQETQYF.

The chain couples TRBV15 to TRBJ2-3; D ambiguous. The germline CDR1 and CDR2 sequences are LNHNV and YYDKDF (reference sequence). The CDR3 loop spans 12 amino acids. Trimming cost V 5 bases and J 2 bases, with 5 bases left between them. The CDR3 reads CATSDSTDTQYF. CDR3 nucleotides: TGTGCCACCAGCGACTCCACAGATACGCAGTATTTT. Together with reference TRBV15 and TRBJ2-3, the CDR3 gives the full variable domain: DAMVIQNPRYQVTQFGKPVTLSCSQTLNHNVMYWYQQKSSQAPKLLFHYYDKDFNNEADTPDNFQSRRPNTSFCFLDIRSPGLGDTAMYLCATSDSTDTQYFGPGTRLTVL.

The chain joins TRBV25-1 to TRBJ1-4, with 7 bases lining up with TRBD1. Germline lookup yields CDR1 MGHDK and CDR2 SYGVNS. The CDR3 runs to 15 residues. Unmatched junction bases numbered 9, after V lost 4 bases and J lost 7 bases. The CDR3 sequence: CASSAAKTGSEKLFF. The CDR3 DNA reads TGTGCCAGCAGTGCTGCCAAGACAGGGTCTGAAAAACTGTTTTTT.

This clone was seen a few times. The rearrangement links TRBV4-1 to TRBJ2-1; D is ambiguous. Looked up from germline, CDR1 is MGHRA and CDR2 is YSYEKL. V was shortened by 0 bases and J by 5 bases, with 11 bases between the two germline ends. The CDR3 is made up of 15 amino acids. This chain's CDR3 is CASSQDGQTHNEQFF. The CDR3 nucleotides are TGCGCCAGCAGCCAAGATGGGCAAACCCACAATGAGCAGTTCTTC.

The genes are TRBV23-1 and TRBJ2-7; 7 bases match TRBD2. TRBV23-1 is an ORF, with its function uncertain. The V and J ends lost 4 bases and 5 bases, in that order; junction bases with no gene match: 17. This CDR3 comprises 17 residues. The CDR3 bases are TGCGCCAGCAGTCGAAGGCGTCAAATGGGGGGGTCCCACGAGCAGTACTTC. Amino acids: CASSRRRQMGGSHEQYF.

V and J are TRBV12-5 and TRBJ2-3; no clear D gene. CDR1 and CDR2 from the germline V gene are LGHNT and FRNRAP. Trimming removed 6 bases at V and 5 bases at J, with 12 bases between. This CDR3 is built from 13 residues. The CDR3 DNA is TGTGCTAGTGGCCCCTCCGGGTTAGATACGCAGTATTTT. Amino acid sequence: CASGPSGLDTQYF.

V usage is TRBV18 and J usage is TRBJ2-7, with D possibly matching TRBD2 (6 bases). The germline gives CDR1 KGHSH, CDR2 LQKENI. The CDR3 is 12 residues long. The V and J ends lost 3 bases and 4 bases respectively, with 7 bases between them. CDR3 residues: CASSPGGYEQYF. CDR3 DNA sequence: TGTGCCAGCTCACCGGGAGGATACGAGCAGTACTTC.

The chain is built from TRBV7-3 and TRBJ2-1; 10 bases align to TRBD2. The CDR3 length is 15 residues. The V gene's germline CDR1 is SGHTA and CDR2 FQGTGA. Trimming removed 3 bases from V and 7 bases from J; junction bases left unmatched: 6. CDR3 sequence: CASSFKPGLANEQFF. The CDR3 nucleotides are TGTGCCAGCAGCTTTAAACCGGGACTAGCGAATGAGCAGTTCTTC.

CDR3 in DNA: TGTGCCAGCTCACCGAGCCCAATGGCGGAAGCTTTCTTT. Amino acid sequence: CASSPSPMAEAFF. The V gene is TRBV18, the J gene TRBJ1-1; no reliable D call. The V and J ends lost 3 bases and 8 bases respectively, with 13 bases between them. This CDR3 spans 13 amino acids. The germline V gene has CDR1 KGHSH and CDR2 LQKENI. Filled out from reference TRBV18 and TRBJ1-1, the complete variable domain reads NAGVMQNPRHLVRRRGQEARLRCSPMKGHSHVYWYRQLPEEGLKFMVYLQKENIIDESGMPKERFSAEFPKEGPSILRIQQVVRGDSAAYFCASSPSPMAEAFFGQGTRLTVV.

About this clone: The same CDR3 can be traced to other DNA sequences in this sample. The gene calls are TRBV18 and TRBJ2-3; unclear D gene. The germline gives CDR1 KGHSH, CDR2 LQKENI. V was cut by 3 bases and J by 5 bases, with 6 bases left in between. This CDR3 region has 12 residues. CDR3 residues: CASSPKGDTQYF. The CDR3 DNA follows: TGTGCCAGCTCACCTAAAGGAGATACGCAGTATTTT.

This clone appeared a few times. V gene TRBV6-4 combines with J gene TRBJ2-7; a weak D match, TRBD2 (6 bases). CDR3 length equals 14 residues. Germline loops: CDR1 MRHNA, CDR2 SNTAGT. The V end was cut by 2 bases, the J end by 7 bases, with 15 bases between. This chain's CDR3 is CASSDTDRGGEQYF. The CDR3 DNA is TGTGCCAGCAGTGACACCGACCGGGGAGGAGAGCAGTACTTC.

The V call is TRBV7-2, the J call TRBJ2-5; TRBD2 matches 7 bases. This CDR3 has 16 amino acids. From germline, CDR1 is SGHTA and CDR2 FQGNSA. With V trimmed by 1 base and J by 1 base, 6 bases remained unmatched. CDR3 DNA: TGTGCCAGCAGCTTAGGGCTAGCGGAAAGCCAAGAGACCCAGTACTTC. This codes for CASSLGLAESQETQYF.

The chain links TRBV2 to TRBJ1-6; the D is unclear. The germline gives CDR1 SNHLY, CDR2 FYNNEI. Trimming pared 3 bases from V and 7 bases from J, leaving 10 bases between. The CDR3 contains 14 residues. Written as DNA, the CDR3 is TGTGCCAGCAGTGATAAGGGCGGGAATTCACCCCTCCACTTT. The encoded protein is CASSDKGGNSPLHF.

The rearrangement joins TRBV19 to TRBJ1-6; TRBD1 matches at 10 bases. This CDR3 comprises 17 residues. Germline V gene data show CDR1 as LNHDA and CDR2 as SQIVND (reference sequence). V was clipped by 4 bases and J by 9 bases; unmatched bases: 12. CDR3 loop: CASSTGIGTGDGSPLHF. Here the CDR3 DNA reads TGTGCCAGTAGTACCGGGATAGGGACAGGGGACGGTTCACCCCTCCACTTT.

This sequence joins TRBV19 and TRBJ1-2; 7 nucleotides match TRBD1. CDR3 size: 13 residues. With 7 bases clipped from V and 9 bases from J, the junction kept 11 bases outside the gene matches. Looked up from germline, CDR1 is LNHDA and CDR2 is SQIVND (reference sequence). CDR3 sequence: CASNPRDRERYTF. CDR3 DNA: TGTGCCAGTAACCCCCGGGACAGAGAACGCTACACCTTC.

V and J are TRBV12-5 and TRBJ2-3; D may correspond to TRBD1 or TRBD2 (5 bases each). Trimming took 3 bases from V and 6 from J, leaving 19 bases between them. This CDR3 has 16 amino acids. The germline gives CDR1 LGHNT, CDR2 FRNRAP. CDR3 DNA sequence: TGTGCTAGTGGTTTTCGTCACGGGGACCGCATCGATACGCAGTATTTT. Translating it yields CASGFRHGDRIDTQYF.

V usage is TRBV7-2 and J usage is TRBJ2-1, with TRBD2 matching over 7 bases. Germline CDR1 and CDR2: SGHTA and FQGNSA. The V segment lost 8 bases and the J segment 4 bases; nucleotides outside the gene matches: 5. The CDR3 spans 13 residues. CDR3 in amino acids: CASAGVEYNEQFF. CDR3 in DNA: TGTGCCAGCGCGGGGGTTGAATACAATGAGCAGTTCTTC.

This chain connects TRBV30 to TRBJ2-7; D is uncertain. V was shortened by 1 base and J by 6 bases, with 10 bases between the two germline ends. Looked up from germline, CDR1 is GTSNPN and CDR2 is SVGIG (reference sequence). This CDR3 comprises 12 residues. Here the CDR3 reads CAWSDRSGEQYF. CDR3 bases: TGTGCCTGGAGTGACCGTAGTGGCGAGCAGTACTTC.

The CDR3 DNA reads as TGTGCCAGCAGTCGACAGGGAGAGCAGTTCTTC. Its protein is CASSRQGEQFF. J is TRBJ2-1 and V is TRBV6-5; 7 bases align to TRBD1. The CDR3 length is 11 residues. Trimming removed 5 bases from V and 10 bases from J; junction bases left unmatched: 2. Germline lookup yields CDR1 MNHEY and CDR2 SVGAGI.

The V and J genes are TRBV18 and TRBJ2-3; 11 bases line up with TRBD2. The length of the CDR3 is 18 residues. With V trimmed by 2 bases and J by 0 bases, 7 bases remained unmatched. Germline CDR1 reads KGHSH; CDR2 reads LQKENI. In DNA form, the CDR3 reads TGTGCCAGCTCACCATTCGCTAGCGGGGGGACTAGCACAGATACGCAGTATTTT. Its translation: CASSPFASGGTSTDTQYF.